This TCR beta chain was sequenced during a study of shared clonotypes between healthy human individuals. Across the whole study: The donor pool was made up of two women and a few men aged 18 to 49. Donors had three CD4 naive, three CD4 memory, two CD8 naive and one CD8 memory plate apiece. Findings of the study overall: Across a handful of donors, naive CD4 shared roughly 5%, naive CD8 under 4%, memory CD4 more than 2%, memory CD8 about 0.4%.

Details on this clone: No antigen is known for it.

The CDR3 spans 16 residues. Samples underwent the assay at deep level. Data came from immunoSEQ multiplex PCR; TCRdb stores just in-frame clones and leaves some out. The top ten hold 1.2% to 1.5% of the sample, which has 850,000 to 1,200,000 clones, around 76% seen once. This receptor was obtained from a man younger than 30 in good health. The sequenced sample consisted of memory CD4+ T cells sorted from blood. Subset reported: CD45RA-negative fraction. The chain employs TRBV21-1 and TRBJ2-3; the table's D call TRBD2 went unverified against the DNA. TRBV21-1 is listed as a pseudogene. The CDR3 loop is CASSHQAGGPVDTQYF. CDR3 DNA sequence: TGTGCCAGCAGCCATCAAGCGGGAGGGCCTGTAGATACGCAGTATTTT.